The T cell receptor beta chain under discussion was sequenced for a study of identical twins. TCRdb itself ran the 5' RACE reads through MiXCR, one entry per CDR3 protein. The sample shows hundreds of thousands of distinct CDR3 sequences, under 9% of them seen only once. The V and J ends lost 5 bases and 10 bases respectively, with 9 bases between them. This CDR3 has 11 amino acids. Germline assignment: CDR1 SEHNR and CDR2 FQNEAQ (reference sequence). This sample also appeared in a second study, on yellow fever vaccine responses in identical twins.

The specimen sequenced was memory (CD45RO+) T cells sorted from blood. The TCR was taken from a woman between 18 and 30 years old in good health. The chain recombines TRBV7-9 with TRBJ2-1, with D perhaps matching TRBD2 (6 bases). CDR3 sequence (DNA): TGTGCCAGCAGCCCACTAGCAGAGCAGTTCTTC. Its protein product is CASSPLAEQFF.